This entry lists 8 T cell receptor beta chains sequenced from one sample in a study of patients and donors after allogeneic stem cell transplantation. Using its own MiXCR run on the RT-PCR reads, TCRdb lists one record per CDR3 protein. The table records roughly 230,000 distinct CDR3 sequences, roughly 13% of them present only once. Sequencing was performed on blood, either unsorted or a sorted T cell fraction (not recorded which). These receptors were obtained from a human donor who was either an allogeneic HSCT recipient or a stem cell or donor lymphocyte infusion donor (not recorded which). It is not recorded whose cells these are; they may come from a transplant donor.

This chain connects TRBV21-1 to TRBJ2-5; the table gives TRBD2 as D, unverified against the DNA. TRBV21-1 is a listed pseudogene. The CDR3 loop spans 17 amino acids. The CDR3 reads CASSKEGASGVGETQYF. The CDR3 coding sequence is TGTGCCAGCAGCAAAGAAGGGGCTAGCGGGGTGGGAGAGACCCAGTACTTC.

This clonotype came up a few times. V gene TRBV29-1 combines with J gene TRBJ2-5, with 10 bases matching TRBD1. The CDR3 consists of 14 residues. The germline V gene has CDR1 SQVTM and CDR2 ANQGSEA. Trimming took 6 bases from V and 6 from J; bases not matched to a gene: 10. This chain's CDR3 is CSVRDRGRLKTQYF. The CDR3 coding sequence is TGCAGCGTACGAGACAGGGGGCGCTTGAAGACCCAGTACTTC.

This clonotype was observed many times. V gene TRBV29-1 combines with J gene TRBJ1-5; 8 nucleotides align to TRBD1. CDR1 SQVTM and CDR2 ANQGSEA come from the germline V gene. The CDR3 extends over 16 amino acids. V gave up 2 bases and J gave up 1 base; unmatched junction bases: 7. The CDR3 coding sequence is TGCAGCGTTGAACCCCCAGGGGGCGAAAGCAATCAGCCCCAGCATTTT. Translating gives CSVEPPGGESNQPQHF.

The chain combines TRBV24-1 with TRBJ2-3; 11 bases map to TRBD2. CDR3 length: 17 residues. Germline CDR1 reads KGHDR; CDR2 reads SFDVKD. J gave up 0 bases and V 3 bases, and 4 bases lay outside the gene matches. Here the CDR3 DNA reads TGTGCCACCAGTGATGGGACTAGCGGAGTAAGCACAGATACGCAGTATTTT. Its translation is CATSDGTSGVSTDTQYF.

This chain uses TRBV5-1 with TRBJ2-3; D is unresolved. The CDR3 spans 13 residues. Germline V lookup: CDR1 SGHRS, CDR2 YFSETQ. Trimming took 0 bases from V and 6 from J, leaving 8 bases between them. In DNA, the CDR3 is TGCGCCAGCAGCTTGGGATTTGGGGATACGCAGTATTTT. As protein: CASSLGFGDTQYF.

This clonotype has a handful of counts. V and J are TRBV29-1 and TRBJ2-3, with 12 bases fitting TRBD2. The V gene's germline CDR1 is SQVTM and CDR2 ANQGSEA. V trimming: 0 bases; J trimming: 14 bases; junction bases outside the gene matches: 12. This CDR3 has 15 amino acids. This CDR3 reads CSVEDPLAGGSTRYF. CDR3 bases: TGCAGCGTTGAAGACCCCCTAGCGGGAGGGTCCACCCGGTATTTT.

The gene calls are TRBV4-1 and TRBJ1-2; weak D call: TRBD1 (6 bases). CDR3 length equals 18 residues. Germline V CDR1 and CDR2: MGHRA, YSYEKL. V dropped 0 bases and J dropped 4 bases, with 21 bases sitting between them. DNA for the CDR3: TGCGCCAGCAGCCAAGATTTGGAACAGGGAGGGCCCCTCTATGGCTACACCTTC. It encodes CASSQDLEQGGPLYGYTF.

The table lists this clonotype with many counts. This chain connects TRBV4-1 to TRBJ2-1; a weak D match, TRBD2 (5 bases). The germline V gene encodes CDR1 MGHRA and CDR2 YSYEKL. The V end lost 4 bases, the J end lost 10 bases, and 14 bases lay between the germline ends. This CDR3 is 13 amino acids long. The CDR3 DNA reads as TGCGCCAGCAGCCTCCAGTCTAGCCGCGAGCAGTTCTTC. Amino acids: CASSLQSSREQFF.